This paragraph covers one T cell receptor beta chain sequence. Its matching antigen is unknown. CDR3 length: 15 residues. Germline values: CDR1 MDHEN, CDR2 SYDVKM. V was pared by 6 bases and J by 4 bases, with 13 bases between. This sample stems from a study of T cell responses to AZD1222 COVID-19 vaccine. Study observations and caveats: The sample set comprised mostly white British donors with more females, and clonal diversity was possibly underestimated. With dominance at 160-218 and 743-854, vaccine-associated CD4 TCRs spanned spike.

Repertoires were generated with immunoSEQ multiplex PCR, while TCRdb's copy carries only in-frame clones and drops some. The data contain about 110,000 clones, 80% to 90% of them singletons. Sequencing was performed on peripheral blood, taken 28 days after the second AZD1222 dose. The chain links TRBV28 to TRBJ2-6; no reliable D call. The sequence was obtained from an adult who received the AZD1222 COVID-19 vaccine. CDR3 bases: TGTGCCAGCAGAACTACCGGTTTCGGGGCCAACGTCCTGACTTTC. Amino acids: CASRTTGFGANVLTF.